The present T cell receptor beta chain was sequenced within a study of molecular identifiers for immune sequencing clone quantification. Ten or more counts support this clonotype. Libraries of naive CD8 cells were prepared from around 18,000 to 910,000 sorted cells using 10%, 30% or 50% RNA. The CDR3 consists of 13 residues. Deletions cut 4 bases from V and 2 bases from J, with 9 bases between. From germline, CDR1 is SGHTA and CDR2 FQGNSA. One entry per CDR3 protein, called by TCRdb with MiXCR from the PCR reads. The sample includes a few hundred thousand distinct CDR3 sequences, about a fifth of them seen just once.

The sequence was obtained from a human donor in good health. Some libraries in this study had Jurkat cell RNA spiked in. Sequencing input: naive CD8+ T cells from blood, with Jurkat cell RNA spiked in. Subset reported: FACS-sorted CD8+CD4-CCR7+CD45RA+ naive T cells. The chain uses TRBV7-2 and TRBJ2-7; no clear D gene. CDR3 DNA: TGTGCCAGCAGCTCAGACGGAACCTACGAGCAGTACTTC. It encodes CASSSDGTYEQYF.